The TCR beta chain described here comes from a study of T-cell reconstitution after alpha-beta-depleted transplantation in children. It was with unique molecular identifiers that the TCRbeta library was prepared. TCRdb re-called the PCR reads through MiXCR, storing one row per CDR3 protein. The profile shows approximately 1,000,000 distinct CDR3 sequences, about 26% of them singletons. V dropped 4 bases and J dropped 6; count of bases not matched to a gene: 5. The CDR3 sequence is 13 residues long. The V gene's germline CDR1 is SQVTM and CDR2 ANQGSEA. Sequencing used PBMCs, mostly from graft donor cells, obtained 360 days after TCRalphabeta/CD19-depleted stem cell transplant. The sequence was collected from a boy under two years old who had a stem cell transplant for SCID, so the T cells may come from the graft donor. J is TRBJ2-7 and V is TRBV29-1; 11 positions match TRBD1. For the CDR3, the DNA is TGCAGCGTTGGGGGACAGGGGGTTGGCGAGCAGTACTTC. Translating gives CSVGGQGVGEQYF.